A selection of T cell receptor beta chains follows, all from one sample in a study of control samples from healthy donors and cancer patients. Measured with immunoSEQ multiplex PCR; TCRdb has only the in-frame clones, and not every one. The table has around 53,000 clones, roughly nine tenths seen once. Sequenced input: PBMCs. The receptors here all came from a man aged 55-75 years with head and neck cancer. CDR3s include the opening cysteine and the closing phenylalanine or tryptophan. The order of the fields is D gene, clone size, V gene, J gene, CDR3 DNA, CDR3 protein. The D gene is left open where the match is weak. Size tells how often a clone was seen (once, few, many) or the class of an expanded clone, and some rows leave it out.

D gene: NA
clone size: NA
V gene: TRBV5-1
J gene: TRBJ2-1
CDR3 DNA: TGCGCCAGCTCGACGGGGAACAATGAGCAGTTCTTC
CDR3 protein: CASSTGNNEQFF

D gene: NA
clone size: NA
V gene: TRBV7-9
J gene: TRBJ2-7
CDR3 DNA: TGTGCCAGCAGCTCAGTTGTGGGGGCCGGCGAGCAGTACTTC
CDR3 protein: CASSSVVGAGEQYF

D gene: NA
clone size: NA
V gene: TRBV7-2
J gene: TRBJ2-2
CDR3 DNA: TGTGCCAGCAGCTTACAGGGGAACACCGGGGAGCTGTTTTTT
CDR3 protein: CASSLQGNTGELFF

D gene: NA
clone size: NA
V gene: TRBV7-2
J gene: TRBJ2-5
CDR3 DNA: TGTGCCAGCAGCTTAGTCGGGACAACCCAAGAGACCCAGTACTTC
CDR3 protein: CASSLVGTTQETQYF

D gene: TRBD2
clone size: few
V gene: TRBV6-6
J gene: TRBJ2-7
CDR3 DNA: TGTGCCAGCAGCCAAGGGACTAGCAATTACGAGCAGTACTTC
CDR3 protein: CASSQGTSNYEQYF

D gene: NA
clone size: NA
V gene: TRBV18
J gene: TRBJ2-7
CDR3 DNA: TGTGCCAGCTCAAGGGCCCGGTCCTACGAGCAGTACTTC
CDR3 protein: CASSRARSYEQYF

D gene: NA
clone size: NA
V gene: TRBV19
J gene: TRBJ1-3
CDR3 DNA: TGTGCCAGCCACCCTCAGAGCTCTGGAAACACCATATATTTT
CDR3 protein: CASHPQSSGNTIYF

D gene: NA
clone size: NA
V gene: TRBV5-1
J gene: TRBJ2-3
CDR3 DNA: TGCGCCAGCAGAAACCGGGGATACCCCACAGATACGCAGTATTTT
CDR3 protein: CASRNRGYPTDTQYF

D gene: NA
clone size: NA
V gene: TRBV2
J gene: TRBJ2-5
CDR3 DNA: TGTGCCAGCAGTGTCAGGGAGACCCAGTACTTC
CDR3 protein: CASSVRETQYF

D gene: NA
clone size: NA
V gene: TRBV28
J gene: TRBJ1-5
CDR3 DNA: TGTGCCAGCAGTACGGAGCCCCAGCATTTT
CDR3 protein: CASSTEPQHF

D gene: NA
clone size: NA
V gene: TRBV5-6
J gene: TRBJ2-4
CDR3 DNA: TGTGCCAGCAGCTGGGCATGGGGGAAAGGGGACATTCAGTACTTC
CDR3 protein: CASSWAWGKGDIQYF

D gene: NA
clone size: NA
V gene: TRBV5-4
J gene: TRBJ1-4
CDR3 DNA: TGTGCCAGCAGCTCGGACCTAAGGGGAGAACAACTGTTTTTT
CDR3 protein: CASSSDLRGEQLFF

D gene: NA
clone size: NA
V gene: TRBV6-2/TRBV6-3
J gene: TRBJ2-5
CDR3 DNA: TGTGCCAGCAGCTCCGCTCAGGGGCGACTGGGGGAGACCCAGTACTTC
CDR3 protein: CASSSAQGRLGETQYF

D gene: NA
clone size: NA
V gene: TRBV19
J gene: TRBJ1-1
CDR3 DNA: TGTGCCAGTACCCCGTGGGGGGGAGAGGTACAGAACACTGAAGCTTTCTTT
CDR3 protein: CASTPWGGEVQNTEAFF

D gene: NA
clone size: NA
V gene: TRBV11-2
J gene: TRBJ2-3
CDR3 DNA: TGTGCCAGCAGCTTATTCGGTGTGGCAGATACGCAGTATTTT
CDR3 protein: CASSLFGVADTQYF

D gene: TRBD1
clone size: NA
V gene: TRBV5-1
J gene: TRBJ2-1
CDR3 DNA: TGCGCCAGCAGCTTGCCGGGACAGGGGGCAAATGAGCAGTTCTTC
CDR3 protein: CASSLPGQGANEQFF

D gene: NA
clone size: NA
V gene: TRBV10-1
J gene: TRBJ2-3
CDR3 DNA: TGCGCCAGCAGTGATCTCTCGTCCACTTCTCAGTATTTT
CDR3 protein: CASSDLSSTSQYF

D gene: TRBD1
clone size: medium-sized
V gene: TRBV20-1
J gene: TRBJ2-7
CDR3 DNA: TGCAGTGCTGGACAGGGAGGCGAGCAGTACTTC
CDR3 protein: CSAGQGGEQYF

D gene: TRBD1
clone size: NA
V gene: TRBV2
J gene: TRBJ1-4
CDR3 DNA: TGTGCCAGTAGGGGACAGGGGATTGAAAAACTGTTTTTT
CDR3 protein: CASRGQGIEKLFF

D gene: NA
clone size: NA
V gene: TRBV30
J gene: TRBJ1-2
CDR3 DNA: TGTGCCTGGAGTCGTGGCAGGGAGGGAAACACCTTC
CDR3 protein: CAWSRGREGNTF

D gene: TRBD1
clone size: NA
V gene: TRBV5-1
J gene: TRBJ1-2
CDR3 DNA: TGCGCCAGCAGCTCAGGGACAGAGCATGGCTACACCTTC
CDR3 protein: CASSSGTEHGYTF

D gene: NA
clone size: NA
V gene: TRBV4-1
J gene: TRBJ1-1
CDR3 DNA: TGCGCCAGCAGCCGAGGACCGGGCACTGAAGCTTTCTTT
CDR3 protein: CASSRGPGTEAFF

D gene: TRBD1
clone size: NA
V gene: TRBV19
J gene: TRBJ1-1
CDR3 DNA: TGTGCCAGCCGAAGCAGGGGGCTCATGAACACTGAAGCTTTCTTT
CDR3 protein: CASRSRGLMNTEAFF

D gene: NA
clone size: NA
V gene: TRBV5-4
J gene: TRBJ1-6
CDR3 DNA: TGTGCCAGCAGCGCGGAGACAGGCAATTCACCCCTCCACTTT
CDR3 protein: CASSAETGNSPLHF

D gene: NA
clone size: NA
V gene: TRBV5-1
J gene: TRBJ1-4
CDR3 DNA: TGCGCCAGCAGCTTGGGAGCGGGGGGGAATGAAAAACTGTTTTTT
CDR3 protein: CASSLGAGGNEKLFF

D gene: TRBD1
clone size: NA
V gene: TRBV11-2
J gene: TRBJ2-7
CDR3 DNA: TGTGCCAGCAGCTTATCGACAGGGGGCGTCCCCTACGAGCAGTACTTC
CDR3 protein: CASSLSTGGVPYEQYF

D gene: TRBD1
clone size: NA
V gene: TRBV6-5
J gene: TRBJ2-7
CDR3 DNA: TGTGCCAGCAGGCCGACAGGGAGTTACGAGCAGTACTTC
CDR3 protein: CASRPTGSYEQYF

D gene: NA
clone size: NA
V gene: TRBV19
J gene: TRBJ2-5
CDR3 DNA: TGTGCCAGTAGTCCGCGGTGGGGGGAACGTGGAGAGACCCAGTACTTC
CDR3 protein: CASSPRWGERGETQYF